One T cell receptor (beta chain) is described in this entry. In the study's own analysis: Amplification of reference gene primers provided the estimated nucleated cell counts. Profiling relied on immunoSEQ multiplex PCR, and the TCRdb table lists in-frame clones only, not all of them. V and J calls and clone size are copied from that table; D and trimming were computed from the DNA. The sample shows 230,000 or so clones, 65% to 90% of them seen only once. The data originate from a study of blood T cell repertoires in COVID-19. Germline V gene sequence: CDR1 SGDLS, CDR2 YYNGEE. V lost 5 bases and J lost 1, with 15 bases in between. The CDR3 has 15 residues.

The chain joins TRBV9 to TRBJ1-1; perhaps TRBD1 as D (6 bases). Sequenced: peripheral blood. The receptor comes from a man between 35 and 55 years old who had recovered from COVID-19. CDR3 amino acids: CASRKLGASNTEAFF. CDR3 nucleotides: TGTGCCAGCAGAAAACTGGGGGCTTCGAACACTGAAGCTTTCTTT.